Given below is one T cell receptor beta chain in context. Its antigen is undetermined. A read error may be the cause here, since a much bigger clone is one base away. The CDR3 totals 16 residues. Germline CDR1 is DFQATT and CDR2 is SNEGSKA (reference sequence). The data were obtained in a study of T-cell reconstitution after alpha-beta-depleted transplantation in children. Findings of the study overall: Day-60 TCRbeta diversity that was high in some patients was derived from surviving recipient T cells and thymic progenitors. Expanded clones from the graft, numbering several hundred, reportedly supplied alpha-beta T cells about two months after transplant. T-cell numbers and diversity one year post-transplant derived largely from freshly generated T cells.

Library preparation (for TCRbeta) was performed with unique molecular identifiers. TCRdb redid the calling of the PCR reads with MiXCR, one entry per CDR3 protein. The sample lists 220,000 or so distinct CDR3 sequences; approximately 8% were seen once. The V call is TRBV20-1, the J call TRBJ2-7; 7 bases fit TRBD1. This TCR derives from a male patient aged 10 to 17 who had a stem cell transplant for acute lymphoblastic leukemia, so the T cells may come from the graft donor. Material: PBMCs, mostly from graft donor cells, obtained 180 days after TCRalphabeta/CD19-depleted stem cell transplant. The CDR3 region is CSARPTGTALSDEQYF. For the CDR3, the DNA is TGCAGTGCTAGACCTACAGGGACAGCCCTCTCCGACGAGCAGTACTTC.